These 12 T cell receptor beta chains were sequenced from one sample in a study of OX40 agonist ivuxolimab in advanced cancers. The table came from immunoSEQ multiplex PCR; TCRdb's copy has only in-frame clones and leaves some out. Of approximately 64,000 clones detected, 86% appear once; the ten largest clones hold roughly 3%. This sample comprised CD4+ or CD8+ T cells sorted from blood, obtained in a trial of the OX40 agonist ivuxolimab. These receptor sequences come from an adult with an advanced solid tumor such as melanoma, head and neck, liver or kidney cancer.

The chain has TRBV2 and TRBJ2-4; the match to TRBD1 covers 7 bases. The CDR3 length is 12 residues. CDR1 is SNHLY and CDR2 is FYNNEI in the germline V gene. With 4 bases clipped from V and 6 bases from J, the junction kept 0 bases outside the gene matches. CDR3 residues: CASSGQGNIQYF. CDR3 nucleotides: TGTGCCAGCAGTGGACAGGGAAACATTCAGTACTTC.

The CDR3 loop reads CAWSTPMDTQYF. The CDR3 DNA reads TGTGCCTGGAGTACTCCTATGGATACGCAGTATTTT. The J gene is TRBJ2-3, the V gene TRBV30; D unresolved. V lost 2 bases and J lost 6, with 9 bases in between. The CDR3 length is 12 residues. CDR1 and CDR2 from the germline V gene are GTSNPN and SVGIG (reference sequence).

This sequence joins TRBV5-1 and TRBJ2-1; 7 nucleotides align to TRBD2. The germline V gene has CDR1 SGHRS and CDR2 YFSETQ. V trimming: 3 bases; J trimming: 9 bases; junction bases outside the gene matches: 9. This CDR3 has 14 amino acids. Written as DNA, the CDR3 is TGCGCCAGCAGCTCATCCACAGCTAGCGGTGAGCAGTTCTTC. It codes for CASSSSTASGEQFF.

This chain joins TRBV4-2 and TRBJ1-2, with no clear D. This CDR3 contains 15 residues. Germline loops: CDR1 LGHNA, CDR2 YNFKEQ. With 5 bases removed from V and 2 bases from J, the gap between germline ends came to 15 bases. CDR3 nucleotides: TGTGCCAGCAGCTTAGAGAGCGCTGCCAACTATGGCTACACCTTC. It is translated as CASSLESAANYGYTF.

The gene calls are TRBV4-2 and TRBJ2-2; weak D call: TRBD2 (5 bases). The V gene lost 0 bases and the J gene lost 0 bases, with 11 bases spanning the gap. Germline V lookup: CDR1 LGHNA, CDR2 YNFKEQ. The CDR3 has 17 amino acids. The DNA for the CDR3 is TGTGCCAGCAGCCAAGAAAGCTACGGGGCGAACACCGGGGAGCTGTTTTTT. This sequence encodes CASSQESYGANTGELFF.

The chain links TRBV7-6 to TRBJ1-1; D gene uncertain. Germline CDR1 is SGHVS and CDR2 is FNYEAQ. V lost 1 base, J lost 1 base, and 7 bases lay in between. This CDR3 has 14 amino acids. The CDR3 sequence: CASSLVWGNTEAFF. CDR3 nucleotide sequence: TGTGCCAGCAGCTTAGTTTGGGGGAACACTGAAGCTTTCTTT.

The J gene is TRBJ1-6, the V gene TRBV4-1, with D unresolved. V lost 2 bases and J lost 10, with 18 bases in between. The CDR3 sequence is 16 residues long. Germline values: CDR1 MGHRA, CDR2 YSYEKL. Here the CDR3 reads CASSQPRAGAGSPLHF. The CDR3 DNA reads TGCGCCAGCAGCCAACCACGGGCCGGAGCGGGCTCACCCCTCCACTTT.

This chain links TRBV13 with TRBJ2-7, with D maybe TRBD1 (5 bases). This CDR3 is 15 amino acids long. V was clipped by 0 bases and J by 3 bases, with 12 bases between them. The V gene's germline CDR1 is PRHDT and CDR2 FYEKMQ (reference sequence). CDR3 nucleotides: TGTGCCAGCAGCTTAGGCTTAGGGGTGGGCTACGAGCAGTACTTC. Its translation: CASSLGLGVGYEQYF.

In its sample, this clone was seen a few times. The V gene is TRBV4-3, the J gene TRBJ1-1; D uncertain. V was shortened by 4 bases and J by 3 bases, with 12 bases between the two germline ends. The V gene's germline CDR1 is LGHNA and CDR2 YSLEER. CDR3 length: 14 amino acids. The CDR3 sequence: CASSREYSDTEAFF. As DNA, the CDR3 is TGCGCCAGCAGCCGTGAGTATTCGGACACTGAAGCTTTCTTT.

The chain carries TRBV9 and TRBJ1-1; D gene uncertain. This CDR3 is built from 15 residues. CDR1 is SGDLS and CDR2 is YYNGEE in the germline V gene. V lost 0 bases and J 1 base, leaving 10 bases between the germline ends. The CDR3 DNA sequence: TGTGCCAGCAGCGTAGGCGGAGGAAGGAACACTGAAGCTTTCTTT. This codes for CASSVGGGRNTEAFF.

The V call is TRBV7-2, the J call TRBJ2-2; TRBD2 might be the D (5 bases). V dropped 7 bases and J dropped 4 bases, with 16 bases sitting between them. This CDR3 comprises 15 residues. CDR1 and CDR2 from the germline V gene are SGHTA and FQGNSA. CDR3 sequence (DNA): TGTGCCAGCACCTCCAGGCGAGGAGGCACCGGGGAGCTGTTTTTT. Protein: CASTSRRGGTGELFF.

V and J are TRBV6-5 and TRBJ1-1; D is unclear. This CDR3 is 13 amino acids long. Germline V lookup: CDR1 MNHEY, CDR2 SVGAGI. The V gene lost 5 bases and the J gene lost 0 bases, with 7 bases spanning the gap. The CDR3: CASSTEMNTEAFF. In nucleotides, the CDR3 is TGTGCCAGCAGTACAGAAATGAACACTGAAGCTTTCTTT.